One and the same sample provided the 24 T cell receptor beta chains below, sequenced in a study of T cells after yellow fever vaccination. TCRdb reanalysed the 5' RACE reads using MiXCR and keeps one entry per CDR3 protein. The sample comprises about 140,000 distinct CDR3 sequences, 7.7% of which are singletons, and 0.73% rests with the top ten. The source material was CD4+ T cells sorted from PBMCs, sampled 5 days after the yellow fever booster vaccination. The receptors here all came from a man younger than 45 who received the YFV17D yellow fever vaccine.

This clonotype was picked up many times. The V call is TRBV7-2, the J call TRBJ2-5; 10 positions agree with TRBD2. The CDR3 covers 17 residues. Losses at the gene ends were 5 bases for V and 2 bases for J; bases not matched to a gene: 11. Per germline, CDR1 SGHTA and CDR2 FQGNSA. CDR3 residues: CASSLRILAGVQETQYF. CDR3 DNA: TGTGCCAGCAGCCTCCGGATCCTAGCGGGAGTACAAGAGACCCAGTACTTC. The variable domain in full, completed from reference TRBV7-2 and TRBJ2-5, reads GAGVSQSPSNKVTEKGKDVELRCDPISGHTALYWYRQSLGQGLEFLIYFQGNSAPDKSGLPSDRFSAERTGGSVSTLTIQRTQQEDSAVYLCASSLRILAGVQETQYFGPGTRLLVL.

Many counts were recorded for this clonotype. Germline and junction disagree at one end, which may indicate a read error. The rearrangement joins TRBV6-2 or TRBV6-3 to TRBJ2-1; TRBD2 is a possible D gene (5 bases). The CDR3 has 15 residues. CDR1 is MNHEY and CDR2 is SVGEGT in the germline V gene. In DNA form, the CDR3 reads TGTGCCAGCACCTATTGGGCGGGCTCCAACAATGAGCAGTTCTTC. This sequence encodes CASTYWAGSNNEQFF.

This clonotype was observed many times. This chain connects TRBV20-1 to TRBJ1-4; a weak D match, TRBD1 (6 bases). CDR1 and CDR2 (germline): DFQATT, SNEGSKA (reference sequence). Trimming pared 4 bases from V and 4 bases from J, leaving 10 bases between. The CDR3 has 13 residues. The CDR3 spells CSAKGGGNEKLFF. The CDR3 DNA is TGCAGTGCTAAAGGGGGTGGTAATGAAAAACTGTTTTTT.

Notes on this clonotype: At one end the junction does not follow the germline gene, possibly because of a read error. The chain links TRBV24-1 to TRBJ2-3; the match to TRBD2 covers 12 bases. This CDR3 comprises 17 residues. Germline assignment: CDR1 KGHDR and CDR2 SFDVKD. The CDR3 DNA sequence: TGCTGTGGTAGCCCTAGCGGGAGGGCCCTCCGCACAGATACGCAGTATTTT. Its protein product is CCGSPSGRALRTDTQYF.

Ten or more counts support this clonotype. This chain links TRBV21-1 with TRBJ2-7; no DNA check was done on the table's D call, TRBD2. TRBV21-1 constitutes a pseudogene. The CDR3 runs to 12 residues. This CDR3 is CARVASLSEQYF. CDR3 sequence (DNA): TGTGCCAGAGTCGCTAGCCTCAGCGAGCAGTACTTC.

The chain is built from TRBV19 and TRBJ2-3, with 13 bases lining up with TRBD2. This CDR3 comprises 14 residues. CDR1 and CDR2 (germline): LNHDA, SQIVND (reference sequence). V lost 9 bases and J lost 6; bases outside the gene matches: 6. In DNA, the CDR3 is TGTGCCAGCCGGACTAGCGGGAGCCCCGATACGCAGTATTTT. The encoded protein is CASRTSGSPDTQYF.

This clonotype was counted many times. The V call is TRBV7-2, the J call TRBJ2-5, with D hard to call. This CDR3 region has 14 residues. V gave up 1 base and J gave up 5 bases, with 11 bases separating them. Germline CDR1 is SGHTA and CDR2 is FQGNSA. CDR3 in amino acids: CASSLESAMETQYF. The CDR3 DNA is TGTGCCAGCAGCTTAGAATCAGCTATGGAGACCCAGTACTTC.

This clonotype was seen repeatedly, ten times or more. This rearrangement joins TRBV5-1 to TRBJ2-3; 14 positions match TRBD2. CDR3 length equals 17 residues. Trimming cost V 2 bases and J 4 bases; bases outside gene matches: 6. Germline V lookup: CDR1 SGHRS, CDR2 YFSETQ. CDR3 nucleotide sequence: TGCGCCAGCAGCTTCCTCGGACTAGCGGGAGGCGCAGATACGCAGTATTTT. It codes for CASSFLGLAGGADTQYF. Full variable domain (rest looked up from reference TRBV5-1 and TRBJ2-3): KAGVTQTPRYLIKTRGQQVTLSCSPISGHRSVSWYQQTPGQGLQFLFEYFSETQRNKGNFPGRFSGRQFSNSRSEMNVSTLELGDSALYLCASSFLGLAGGADTQYFGPGTRLTVL.

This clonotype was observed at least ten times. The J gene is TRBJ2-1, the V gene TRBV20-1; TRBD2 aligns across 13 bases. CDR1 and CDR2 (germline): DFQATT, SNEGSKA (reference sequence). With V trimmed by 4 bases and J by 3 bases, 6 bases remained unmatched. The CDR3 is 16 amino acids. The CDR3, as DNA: TGCAGTGCTATCAAGGGACTAGCGGGGTTCTACAATGAGCAGTTCTTC. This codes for CSAIKGLAGFYNEQFF.

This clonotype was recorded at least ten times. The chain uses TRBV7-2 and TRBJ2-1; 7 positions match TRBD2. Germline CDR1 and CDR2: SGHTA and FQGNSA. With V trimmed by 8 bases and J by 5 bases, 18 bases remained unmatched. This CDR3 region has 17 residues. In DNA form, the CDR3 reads TGTGCCAGCTTCTTAGGGAGGGGTCTAGCGCGCGACAATGAGCAGTTCTTC. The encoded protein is CASFLGRGLARDNEQFF.

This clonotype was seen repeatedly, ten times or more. This CDR3 is CASSNRDRTTDTQYF. The CDR3 DNA sequence: TGCGCCAGCAGCAACCGGGACAGGACAACAGATACGCAGTATTTT. The rearrangement joins TRBV5-1 to TRBJ2-3; 8 bases line up with TRBD1. The germline V gene encodes CDR1 SGHRS and CDR2 YFSETQ. V dropped 4 bases and J dropped 3; count of bases not matched to a gene: 7. This CDR3 has 15 residues.

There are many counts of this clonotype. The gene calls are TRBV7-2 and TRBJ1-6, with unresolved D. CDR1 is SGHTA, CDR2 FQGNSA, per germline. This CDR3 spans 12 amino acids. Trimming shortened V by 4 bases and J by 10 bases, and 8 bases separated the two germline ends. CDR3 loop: CASSWTQSPLHF. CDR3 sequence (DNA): TGTGCCAGCAGCTGGACGCAATCACCCCTCCACTTT.

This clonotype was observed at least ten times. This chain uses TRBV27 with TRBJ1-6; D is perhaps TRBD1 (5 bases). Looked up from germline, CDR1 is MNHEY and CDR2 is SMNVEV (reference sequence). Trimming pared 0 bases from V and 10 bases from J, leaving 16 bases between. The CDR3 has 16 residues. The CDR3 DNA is TGTGCCAGCAGTTTATCGGGGCGGGGAGCTCAATCACCCCTCCACTTT. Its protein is CASSLSGRGAQSPLHF.

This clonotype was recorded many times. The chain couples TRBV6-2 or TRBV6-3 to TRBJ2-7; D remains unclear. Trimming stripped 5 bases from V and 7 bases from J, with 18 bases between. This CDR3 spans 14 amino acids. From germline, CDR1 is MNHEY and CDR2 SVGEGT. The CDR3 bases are TGTGCCAGCAGTCCCCTGCCGGTTGTAGGAGAGCAGTACTTC. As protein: CASSPLPVVGEQYF.

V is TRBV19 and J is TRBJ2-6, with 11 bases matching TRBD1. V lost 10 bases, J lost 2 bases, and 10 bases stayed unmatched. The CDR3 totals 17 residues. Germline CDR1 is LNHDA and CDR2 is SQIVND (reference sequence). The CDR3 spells CATGDRGKVAGANVLTF. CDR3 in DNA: TGTGCCACCGGGGACAGGGGGAAAGTGGCTGGGGCCAACGTCCTGACTTTC.

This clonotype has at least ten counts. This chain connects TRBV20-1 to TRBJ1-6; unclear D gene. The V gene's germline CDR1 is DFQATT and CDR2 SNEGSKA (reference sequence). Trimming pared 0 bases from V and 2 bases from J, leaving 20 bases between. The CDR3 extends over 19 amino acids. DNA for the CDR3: TGCAGTGCTAGAGATAAAAACATCGTACTGGGAACCTATAATTCACCCCTCCACTTT. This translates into CSARDKNIVLGTYNSPLHF.

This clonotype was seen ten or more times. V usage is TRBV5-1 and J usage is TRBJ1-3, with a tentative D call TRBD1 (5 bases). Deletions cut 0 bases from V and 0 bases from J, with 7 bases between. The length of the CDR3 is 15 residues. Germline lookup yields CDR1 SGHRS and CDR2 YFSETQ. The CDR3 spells CASSLGGTSGNTIYF. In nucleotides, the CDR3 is TGCGCCAGCAGCTTGGGAGGGACCTCTGGAAACACCATATATTTT.

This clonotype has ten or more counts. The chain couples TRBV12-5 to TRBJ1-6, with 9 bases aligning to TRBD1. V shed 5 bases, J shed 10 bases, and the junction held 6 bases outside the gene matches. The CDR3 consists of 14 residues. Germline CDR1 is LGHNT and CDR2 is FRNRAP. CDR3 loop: CASGPGQGSSPLHF. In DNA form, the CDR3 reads TGTGCTAGTGGTCCCGGACAGGGGAGCTCACCCCTCCACTTT. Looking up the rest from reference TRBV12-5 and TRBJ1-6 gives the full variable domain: DARVTQTPRHKVTEMGQEVTMRCQPILGHNTVFWYRQTMMQGLELLAYFRNRAPLDDSGMPKDRFSAEMPDATLATLKIQPSEPRDSAVYFCASGPGQGSSPLHFGNGTRLTVT.

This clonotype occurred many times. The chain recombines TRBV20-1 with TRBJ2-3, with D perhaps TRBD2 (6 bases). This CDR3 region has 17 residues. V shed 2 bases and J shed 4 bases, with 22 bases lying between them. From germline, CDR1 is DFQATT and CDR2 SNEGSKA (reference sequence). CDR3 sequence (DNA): TGCAGTGCTAGATCCGCCGGCGGACTAACGGTTTCAGATACGCAGTATTTT. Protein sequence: CSARSAGGLTVSDTQYF.

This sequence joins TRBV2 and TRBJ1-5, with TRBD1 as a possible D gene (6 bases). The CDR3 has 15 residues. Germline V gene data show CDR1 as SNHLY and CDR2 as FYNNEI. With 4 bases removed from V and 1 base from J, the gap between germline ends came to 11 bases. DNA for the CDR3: TGTGCCAGCAGTGCTACAGGGCTAAGCAATCAGCCCCAGCATTTT. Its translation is CASSATGLSNQPQHF.

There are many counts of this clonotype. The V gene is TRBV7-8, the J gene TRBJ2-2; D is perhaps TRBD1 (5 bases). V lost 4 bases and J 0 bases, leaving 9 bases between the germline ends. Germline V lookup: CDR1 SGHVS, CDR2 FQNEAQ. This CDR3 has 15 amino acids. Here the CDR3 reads CASSWGRTNTGELFF. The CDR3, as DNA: TGTGCCAGCAGCTGGGGCCGAACGAACACCGGGGAGCTGTTTTTT.

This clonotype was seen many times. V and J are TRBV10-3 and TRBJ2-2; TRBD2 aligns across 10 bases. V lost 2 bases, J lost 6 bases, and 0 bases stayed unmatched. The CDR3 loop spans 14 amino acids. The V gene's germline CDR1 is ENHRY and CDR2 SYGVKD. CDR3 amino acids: CAISEGLAAGELFF. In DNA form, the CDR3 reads TGTGCCATCAGTGAGGGACTAGCGGCCGGGGAGCTGTTTTTT.

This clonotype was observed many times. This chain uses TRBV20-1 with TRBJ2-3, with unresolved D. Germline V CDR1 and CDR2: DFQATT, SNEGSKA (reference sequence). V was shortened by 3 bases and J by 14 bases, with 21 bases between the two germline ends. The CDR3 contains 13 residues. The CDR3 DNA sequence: TGCAGTGCTAGTGCCAGAATAGCACAGAAGAGGTATTTT. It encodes CSASARIAQKRYF.

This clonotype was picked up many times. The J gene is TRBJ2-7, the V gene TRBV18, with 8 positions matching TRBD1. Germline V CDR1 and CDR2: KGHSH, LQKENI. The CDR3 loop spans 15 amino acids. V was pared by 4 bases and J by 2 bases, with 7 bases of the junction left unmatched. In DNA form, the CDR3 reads TGTGCCAGCTCACGTCGGACAGGGAAAACCTACGAGCAGTACTTC. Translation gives CASSRRTGKTYEQYF.